This T cell receptor beta chain derives from a study of human thymus T cells. The study's findings and limits: Thymic and blood repertoires appeared to display a bias in their usage of V and J genes.

TCRdb's copy holds only in-frame clones and misses some; the assay was immunoSEQ multiplex PCR. The table shows about 50,000 clones, with approximately 95% occurring only once. A roughly 0.45-1 mL peripheral blood aliquot was taken intraoperatively from four of eight donors. A note on this clone: Its antigen is undetermined.

The V gene lost 5 bases and the J gene lost 4 bases, with 10 bases spanning the gap. Germline V gene data show CDR1 as SEHNR and CDR2 as FQNEAQ (reference sequence). This CDR3 comprises 13 residues. Sequenced sample: blood. The sequence was collected from a girl less than two years old with a congenital heart defect but otherwise immunologically healthy. This chain connects TRBV7-9 to TRBJ2-3; D remains ambiguous. The CDR3 reads CASSPGISDTQYF. The CDR3 DNA reads TGTGCCAGCAGCCCCGGTATCTCAGATACGCAGTATTTT.